A single sample gave rise to the 14 T cell receptor beta chains below, sequenced in a study of blood T cell repertoires in COVID-19. The protocol was immunoSEQ multiplex PCR, while the TCRdb copy is restricted to in-frame clones and leaves out a portion. The table has some 170,000 clones, around 85% seen once. Sequenced input: peripheral blood. The receptors here all came from a woman aged 55 to 70 with acute or convalescent COVID-19.

The chain carries TRBV7-9 and TRBJ1-2; D possibly corresponds to TRBD1 (6 bases). CDR3 length equals 14 residues. Trimming took 7 bases from V and 4 from J, leaving 16 bases between them. Germline lookup yields CDR1 SEHNR and CDR2 FQNEAQ (reference sequence). CDR3 region: CASTQGQSGYGYTF. CDR3 sequence (DNA): TGTGCCAGCACCCAAGGACAGTCGGGCTATGGCTACACCTTC.

Concerning this clone itself: This specimen includes other DNA sequences encoding the same CDR3. The J gene is TRBJ1-6, the V gene TRBV3-1 (or the pseudogene TRBV3-2), with 8 bases aligning to TRBD1. Germline assignment: CDR1 LGHDT and CDR2 YNNKEL (reference sequence). V shed 1 base, J shed 10 bases, and the junction held 3 bases outside the gene matches. The CDR3 extends over 14 amino acids. For the CDR3, the DNA is TGTGCCAGCAGCCAAGGACAGGGGAACTCACCCCTCCACTTT. As protein: CASSQGQGNSPLHF.

The table lists this clone with a count of one. For the CDR3, the DNA is TGTGCCAGCAGTGGGAGCACCGGGGAGCTGTTTTTT. Its protein product is CASSGSTGELFF. The genes are TRBV28 and TRBJ2-2; tentatively, D is TRBD2 (5 bases). Trimming cost V 5 bases and J 4 bases, with 5 bases left between them. CDR1 is MDHEN and CDR2 is SYDVKM in the germline V gene. The CDR3 is 12 amino acids.

This clone was detected a few times. This chain uses TRBV9 with TRBJ2-2, with unresolved D. Germline V CDR1 and CDR2: SGDLS, YYNGEE. CDR3 length equals 13 residues. Between the trimmed V and J ends, which lost 2 bases and 5 bases, there was a span of 7 bases. The CDR3 loop is CASSVGATGELFF. In DNA, the CDR3 is TGTGCCAGCAGCGTTGGAGCGACCGGGGAGCTGTTTTTT.

The chain couples TRBV19 to TRBJ2-1, with 8 bases that match TRBD2. Looked up from germline, CDR1 is LNHDA and CDR2 is SQIVND (reference sequence). This CDR3 spans 15 amino acids. The V gene end was trimmed by 6 bases and the J gene end by 3 bases; junction bases not matched to a gene: 7. The CDR3 DNA follows: TGTGCCAGTAGACCAACTAGCGGAGTCTACAATGAGCAGTTCTTC. This encodes CASRPTSGVYNEQFF.

J is TRBJ1-1 and V is TRBV5-1; D perhaps matches TRBD1 (6 bases). The CDR3 has 14 residues. Germline values: CDR1 SGHRS, CDR2 YFSETQ. V gave up 4 bases and J gave up 1 base, with 11 bases separating them. In nucleotides, the CDR3 is TGCGCCAGCAGCCCCGGGACACAGAACACTGAAGCTTTCTTT. Protein sequence: CASSPGTQNTEAFF.

This rearrangement joins TRBV7-9 to TRBJ2-7, with 11 bases aligning to TRBD2. This CDR3 comprises 16 residues. V dropped 5 bases and J dropped 3; count of bases not matched to a gene: 9. From germline, CDR1 is SEHNR and CDR2 FQNEAQ (reference sequence). This chain's CDR3 is CASSSTTSGSDYEQYV. The CDR3, as DNA: TGTGCCAGCAGCAGCACTACTAGCGGGAGCGACTACGAGCAGTACGTC.

The chain recombines TRBV19 with TRBJ2-3, with 8 nucleotides matching TRBD2. CDR3 size: 14 residues. Per germline, CDR1 LNHDA and CDR2 SQIVND (reference sequence). V lost 5 bases, J lost 0 bases, and 1 base stayed unmatched. CDR3 coding DNA: TGTGCCAGTAGTGTAGCGGGAAGCACAGATACGCAGTATTTT. It translates to CASSVAGSTDTQYF.

Points on this clone: Other DNA sequences in the sample encode the same CDR3. The V gene is TRBV3-1 (or the pseudogene TRBV3-2), the J gene TRBJ2-1; 8 bases map to TRBD2. Germline V lookup: CDR1 LGHDT, CDR2 YNNKEL (reference sequence). This CDR3 is built from 15 residues. Trimming cost V 4 bases and J 0 bases; bases outside gene matches: 2. The CDR3 sequence is CASSLTSGSYNEQFF. CDR3 nucleotide sequence: TGTGCCAGCAGCCTTACTAGCGGCTCCTACAATGAGCAGTTCTTC.

CDR3: CASSMRTGTLNTEAFF. CDR3 nucleotide sequence: TGTGCCAGTAGTATGCGGACAGGTACCCTGAACACTGAAGCTTTCTTT. This chain joins TRBV19 and TRBJ1-1; 7 positions agree with TRBD1. The germline CDR1 and CDR2 sequences are LNHDA and SQIVND (reference sequence). The trim removed 3 bases at V and 0 bases at J, leaving 7 bases unmatched. There are 16 residues in the CDR3.

The V and J genes are TRBV30 and TRBJ1-6, with 8 bases that match TRBD1. Germline CDR1 GTSNPN, CDR2 SVGIG (reference sequence). Trimming took 3 bases from V and 7 from J; bases not matched to a gene: 11. This CDR3 is 16 amino acids long. In DNA form, the CDR3 reads TGTGCCTGGAGGTACCGGGACAGGTCACAGAATTCACCCCTCCACTTT. It codes for CAWRYRDRSQNSPLHF.

This clone was seen only once. This sequence joins TRBV10-3 and TRBJ2-1; 11 positions match TRBD2. V shed 10 bases and J 9 bases; nucleotides not matched to a gene: 14. The CDR3 is made up of 15 amino acids. Germline CDR1 and CDR2: ENHRY and SYGVKD. In DNA, the CDR3 is TGTGCCACTCTTTTAGCGGGAGGGGTGAAAGGTGAGCAGTTCTTC. Residues: CATLLAGGVKGEQFF.

J is TRBJ2-5 and V is TRBV3-1 (or the pseudogene TRBV3-2), with TRBD2 matching 14 bases. The germline V gene has CDR1 LGHDT and CDR2 YNNKEL (reference sequence). V gave up 5 bases and J gave up 4 bases; unmatched junction bases: 0. This CDR3 comprises 14 residues. In DNA form, the CDR3 reads TGTGCCAGCAGCGGGACTAGCGGGAGAGAGACCCAGTACTTC. It encodes CASSGTSGRETQYF.

V usage is TRBV15 and J usage is TRBJ1-1, with D maybe TRBD1 (6 bases). Germline assignment: CDR1 LNHNV and CDR2 YYDKDF (reference sequence). The CDR3 is made up of 15 amino acids. The V gene lost 5 bases and the J gene lost 1 base, with 14 bases spanning the gap. The CDR3 DNA is TGTGCCACCAGCTCCTCAGGGGTGAGGAACACTGAAGCTTTCTTT. It is translated as CATSSSGVRNTEAFF.